This passage covers 32 T cell receptor beta chains from one sample sequenced in a study of cytomegalovirus exposure and HLA in healthy donors. The method was immunoSEQ multiplex PCR; TCRdb's version includes in-frame clones alone and lacks a portion of them. The repertoire holds 200,000 or so clones, about four fifths seen once, with less than 8.5% in the top ten. Sequences were obtained from PBMCs. These receptors were taken from a man aged 18 to 29 in good health and CMV-seropositive.

The chain is built from TRBV29-1 and TRBJ2-3; 8 bases align to TRBD1. Germline V gene lookup returns CDR1 SQVTM and CDR2 ANQGSEA. The CDR3 has 15 amino acids. After removal of 6 bases from V and 3 bases from J, the junction contained 11 bases not matched to a gene. CDR3 amino acids: CSVGAGGRVTDTQYF. CDR3 DNA sequence: TGCAGCGTCGGCGCAGGGGGCCGGGTGACAGATACGCAGTATTTT.

This chain links TRBV5-6 with TRBJ2-7, with 11 bases fitting TRBD2. The ends lost 3 bases at V and 2 bases at J; junction bases unmatched: 7. Germline V gives CDR1 SGHDT, CDR2 YYEEEE. The CDR3 is 16 amino acids. CDR3 nucleotide sequence: TGTGCCAGCAGCTGGGGGGTGACTAGCGGGGCCTACGAGCAGTACTTC. Protein: CASSWGVTSGAYEQYF.

This chain joins TRBV6-5 and TRBJ2-7; D perhaps matches TRBD2 (7 bases). This CDR3 has 13 residues. Germline V CDR1 and CDR2: MNHEY, SVGAGI. The V gene lost 2 bases and the J gene lost 6 bases, with 11 bases spanning the gap. For the CDR3, the DNA is TGTGCCAGCAGTTACGGGAGGGGGAGCGAGCAGTACTTC. This translates into CASSYGRGSEQYF.

The chain is built from TRBV5-1 and TRBJ2-7; D is possibly TRBD1 (6 bases). Germline-derived CDR1 and CDR2 are SGHRS and YFSETQ. The V and J ends lost 7 bases and 0 bases respectively, with 14 bases between them. The CDR3 has 14 amino acids. CDR3 region: CASRPEGHSYEQYF. DNA for the CDR3: TGCGCCAGCCGTCCCGAGGGACACTCCTACGAGCAGTACTTC.

CDR3 nucleotide sequence: TGTGCCAGCAGTGAGGCCTGGGGGCCCTACGAGCAGTACTTC. Translation: CASSEAWGPYEQYF. The chain combines TRBV6-4 with TRBJ2-7; TRBD1 might be the D (6 bases). The CDR3 consists of 14 residues. The ends were cut back, 3 bases at V and 2 bases at J, with 11 bases in the middle. The V gene's germline CDR1 is MRHNA and CDR2 SNTAGT.

The V call is TRBV7-6, the J call TRBJ2-5; tentatively, D is TRBD1 (5 bases). The CDR3 consists of 13 residues. Trimming shortened V by 5 bases and J by 4 bases, and 11 bases separated the two germline ends. Germline CDR1 SGHVS, CDR2 FNYEAQ. The CDR3 spells CASSRIRGETQYF. CDR3 DNA sequence: TGTGCCAGCAGCCGGATTAGGGGAGAGACCCAGTACTTC.

J is TRBJ2-1 and V is TRBV5-1, with D possibly being TRBD2 (6 bases). The V end lost 0 bases, the J end lost 4 bases, and 11 bases lay between the germline ends. Germline V lookup: CDR1 SGHRS, CDR2 YFSETQ. This CDR3 has 15 amino acids. The CDR3 reads CASSLVVAGYNEQFF. CDR3 sequence (DNA): TGCGCCAGCAGCTTGGTGGTGGCGGGATACAATGAGCAGTTCTTC.

This clone was observed many times. V is TRBV2 and J is TRBJ1-1, with a possible D match to TRBD1 (5 bases). From germline, CDR1 is SNHLY and CDR2 FYNNEI. This CDR3 spans 15 amino acids. V lost 7 bases, J lost 4 bases, and 19 bases lay in between. CDR3 amino acids: CASKWGGGASTEAFF. The DNA of the CDR3 is TGTGCCAGCAAATGGGGAGGAGGGGCCTCCACTGAAGCTTTCTTT.

The chain joins TRBV5-1 to TRBJ2-1; 7 positions agree with TRBD2. The CDR3 is 18 amino acids. Germline V gene sequence: CDR1 SGHRS, CDR2 YFSETQ. The V and J ends lost 0 bases and 0 bases, in that order; junction bases with no gene match: 9. CDR3 in amino acids: CASSLVGVAGSSYNEQFF. Written as DNA, the CDR3 is TGCGCCAGCAGCTTGGTGGGGGTAGCGGGTAGCTCCTACAATGAGCAGTTCTTC.

The rearrangement joins TRBV7-2 to TRBJ2-7; 9 bases agree with TRBD1. In germline, CDR1 is SGHTA, CDR2 FQGNSA. The CDR3 runs to 16 residues. With V trimmed by 1 base and J by 5 bases, 9 bases remained unmatched. CDR3: CASSLEFGTGLDEQYF. CDR3 DNA: TGTGCCAGCAGCTTAGAGTTCGGGACAGGGCTCGACGAGCAGTACTTC.

V gene TRBV7-6 combines with J gene TRBJ2-1; 12 positions agree with TRBD2. The CDR3 totals 14 residues. The germline V gene encodes CDR1 SGHVS and CDR2 FNYEAQ. Trimming removed 1 base from V and 8 bases from J; junction bases left unmatched: 0. The CDR3, as DNA: TGTGCCAGCAGCTTAGGGACTAGCGGGGATGAGCAGTTCTTC. Protein product: CASSLGTSGDEQFF. Looking up the rest from reference TRBV7-6 and TRBJ2-1 gives the full variable domain: GAGVSQSPRYKVTKRGQDVALRCDPISGHVSLYWYRQALGQGPEFLTYFNYEAQQDKSGLPNDRFSAERPEGSISTLTIQRTEQRDSAMYRCASSLGTSGDEQFFGPGTRLTVL.

J is TRBJ2-7 and V is TRBV30, with a possible D match to TRBD1 (7 bases). CDR3 length: 17 residues. Trimming cost V 3 bases and J 2 bases, with 23 bases left between them. From germline, CDR1 is GTSNPN and CDR2 SVGIG (reference sequence). CDR3 region: CAWRTFRGTASTYEQYF. Written as DNA, the CDR3 is TGTGCCTGGAGGACCTTTCGGGGGACAGCATCAACCTACGAGCAGTACTTC.

V gene TRBV6-1 combines with J gene TRBJ2-1; 9 nucleotides agree with TRBD1. There are 14 residues in the CDR3. The V segment lost 6 bases and the J segment 6 bases; nucleotides outside the gene matches: 6. Germline CDR1 reads MNHNS; CDR2 reads SASEGT. CDR3 in DNA: TGTGCCAGCAGATTGACAGGGGGGAGCAATGAGCAGTTCTTC. Translation: CASRLTGGSNEQFF.

This rearrangement joins TRBV15 to TRBJ1-1; D may be TRBD1 (5 bases). This CDR3 region has 14 residues. From germline, CDR1 is LNHNV and CDR2 YYDKDF (reference sequence). Trimming took off 4 bases at V and 2 bases at J, with 11 bases between the two ends. The CDR3 loop is CATSTARGNTEAFF. CDR3 coding DNA: TGTGCCACCAGCACAGCAAGGGGAAACACTGAAGCTTTCTTT.

The V call is TRBV6-5, the J call TRBJ2-1; tentatively, D is TRBD1 (5 bases). V was shortened by 2 bases and J by 1 base, with 12 bases between the two germline ends. The CDR3 length is 16 residues. The germline gives CDR1 MNHEY, CDR2 SVGAGI. CDR3 in amino acids: CASSYRARQSYNEQFF. In nucleotides, the CDR3 is TGTGCCAGCAGTTACAGGGCCAGACAGTCCTACAATGAGCAGTTCTTC.

The CDR3, as DNA: TGCAGCGTTCAGAAAAGACAGGGTGGTGTGACAGATACGCAGTATTTT. It codes for CSVQKRQGGVTDTQYF. This rearrangement joins TRBV29-1 to TRBJ2-3; TRBD1 matches 7 bases. The germline gives CDR1 SQVTM, CDR2 ANQGSEA. V lost 5 bases, J lost 3 bases, and 14 bases stayed unmatched. The CDR3 totals 16 residues.

The chain is built from TRBV27 and TRBJ2-3; 7 bases line up with TRBD1. J was trimmed by 2 bases and V by 5 bases; bases with no gene match: 19. The CDR3 has 19 residues. In germline, CDR1 is MNHEY, CDR2 SMNVEV (reference sequence). Here the CDR3 DNA reads TGTGCCAGCAGTCCCAGGATTCAACAGGGGTATGCGGTCACAGATACGCAGTATTTT. This gives the protein CASSPRIQQGYAVTDTQYF.

The rearrangement joins TRBV7-2 to TRBJ1-2; tentatively, D is TRBD1 (5 bases). The germline CDR1 and CDR2 sequences are SGHTA and FQGNSA. The CDR3 has 13 residues. The germline V and J ends were trimmed by 8 bases and 3 bases, with 13 bases remaining between them. CDR3 bases: TGTGCCAGCGCCGCAGACAGATACTATGGCTACACCTTC. Its protein product is CASAADRYYGYTF.

The chain combines TRBV6-1 with TRBJ1-2; no clear D. Germline CDR1 reads MNHNS; CDR2 reads SASEGT. V shed 0 bases and J shed 4 bases, with 9 bases lying between them. This CDR3 contains 14 residues. The CDR3 bases are TGTGCCAGCAGTGAAGCGTGGAGGGTCTATGGCTACACCTTC. It translates to CASSEAWRVYGYTF.

This chain connects TRBV4-3 to TRBJ2-5; D uncertain. The CDR3 runs to 14 residues. The germline gives CDR1 LGHNA, CDR2 YSLEER. Trimming cost V 0 bases and J 9 bases, with 14 bases left between them. Here the CDR3 DNA reads TGCGCCAGCAGCCAAGAAGGCAGGTCCCAGGCCCAGTACTTC. This sequence encodes CASSQEGRSQAQYF.

The chain employs TRBV19 and TRBJ2-7, with D uncertain. Germline assignment: CDR1 LNHDA and CDR2 SQIVND (reference sequence). Trimming cost V 2 bases and J 1 base, with 6 bases left between them. The CDR3 spans 13 residues. CDR3 coding DNA: TGTGCCAGTAGTATACCTCTTTCCTACGAGCAGTACTTC. Translating gives CASSIPLSYEQYF.

This chain links TRBV7-3 with TRBJ2-1; TRBD2 matches 8 bases. Germline-derived CDR1 and CDR2 are SGHTA and FQGTGA. The CDR3 runs 15 residues. After removal of 2 bases from V and 6 bases from J, the junction contained 6 bases not matched to a gene. The CDR3 DNA is TGTGCCAGCAGCTTAGCCCTAGCGGGCCCCAATGAGCAGTTCTTC. This sequence encodes CASSLALAGPNEQFF.

CDR3 amino acids: CASSYTSGNYNEQFF. CDR3 bases: TGCGCCAGCAGCTATACTAGCGGGAACTACAATGAGCAGTTCTTC. The chain joins TRBV5-1 to TRBJ2-1, with 10 bases aligning to TRBD2. The CDR3 is 15 amino acids. J was trimmed by 3 bases and V by 3 bases; bases with no gene match: 3. The V gene's germline CDR1 is SGHRS and CDR2 YFSETQ.

The chain employs TRBV29-1 and TRBJ2-1; TRBD1 agrees at 8 bases. J gave up 4 bases and V 7 bases, and 9 bases lay outside the gene matches. From germline, CDR1 is SQVTM and CDR2 ANQGSEA. The CDR3 is 14 residues long. The CDR3 nucleotides read TGCAGCGCGCAAGCGCGACAGGGGTACAATGAGCAGTTCTTC. Its protein product is CSAQARQGYNEQFF.

The chain combines TRBV29-1 with TRBJ2-5, with TRBD1 as a possible D gene (6 bases). Trimming removed 3 bases at V and 4 bases at J, with 12 bases between. The V gene's germline CDR1 is SQVTM and CDR2 ANQGSEA. The CDR3 contains 13 residues. CDR3 loop: CSVDRGLGETQYF. The CDR3 coding sequence is TGCAGCGTTGACAGGGGATTGGGAGAGACCCAGTACTTC.

This clone was counted only a few times. The chain employs TRBV11-2 and TRBJ2-7; 10 bases line up with TRBD1. Per germline, CDR1 SGHAT and CDR2 FQNNGV. The V gene end was trimmed by 5 bases and the J gene end by 6 bases; junction bases not matched to a gene: 13. The CDR3 extends over 16 amino acids. This chain's CDR3 is CASSVKTGTGVSEQYF. The DNA for the CDR3 is TGTGCCAGCAGCGTCAAGACCGGGACAGGGGTCAGCGAGCAGTACTTC.

The V and J genes are TRBV5-1 and TRBJ2-5; a weak D match, TRBD1 (6 bases). V gave up 7 bases and J gave up 2 bases, with 15 bases separating them. Germline values: CDR1 SGHRS, CDR2 YFSETQ. The CDR3 is 14 amino acids. The CDR3 is CASRVGTPQETQYF. CDR3 sequence (DNA): TGCGCCAGCCGTGTAGGGACACCACAAGAGACCCAGTACTTC.

V is TRBV28 and J is TRBJ2-1; 10 bases match TRBD2. With V trimmed by 6 bases and J by 10 bases, 9 bases remained unmatched. The CDR3 loop spans 14 amino acids. The V gene's germline CDR1 is MDHEN and CDR2 SYDVKM. DNA of the CDR3: TGTGCCAGCAGGCCGGGACTAGCGTTTTGGGAGCAGTTCTTC. This translates into CASRPGLAFWEQFF.

The chain links TRBV4-3 to TRBJ2-1; tentatively, D is TRBD1 (5 bases). The V and J ends lost 3 bases and 4 bases respectively, with 19 bases between them. CDR1 is LGHNA, CDR2 YSLEER, per germline. The CDR3 covers 17 residues. In DNA, the CDR3 is TGCGCCAGCAGCCAGAGGAGTGGCCAGGGTAGGTACAATGAGCAGTTCTTC. Its protein is CASSQRSGQGRYNEQFF.

The chain links TRBV28 to TRBJ2-3, with 11 positions matching TRBD1. The ends lost 3 bases at V and 3 bases at J; junction bases unmatched: 5. There are 16 residues in the CDR3. Looked up from germline, CDR1 is MDHEN and CDR2 is SYDVKM. The CDR3 sequence is CASSFSGTGGTDTQYF. CDR3 in DNA: TGTGCCAGCAGTTTCTCTGGGACAGGGGGGACAGATACGCAGTATTTT.

CDR3 region: CASSSSGPRDEQFF. Here the CDR3 DNA reads TGTGCCAGCAGCTCGAGTGGGCCGAGGGATGAGCAGTTCTTC. This chain uses TRBV7-3 with TRBJ2-1; a weak D match, TRBD2 (5 bases). Germline V CDR1 and CDR2: SGHTA, FQGTGA. The CDR3 has 14 residues. The V and J ends lost 4 bases and 8 bases respectively, with 15 bases between them. Drawing the rest from reference TRBV7-3 and TRBJ2-1, the complete variable domain is GAGVSQTPSNKVTEKGKYVELRCDPISGHTALYWYRQSLGQGPEFLIYFQGTGAADDSGLPNDRFFAVRPEGSVSTLKIQRTERGDSAVYLCASSSSGPRDEQFFGPGTRLTVL.

The V gene is TRBV7-3, the J gene TRBJ2-7, with a tentative D call TRBD1 (6 bases). The ends were cut back, 5 bases at V and 6 bases at J, with 17 bases in the middle. The CDR3 extends over 14 amino acids. Germline CDR1 SGHTA, CDR2 FQGTGA. CDR3 DNA: TGTGCCAGCAGCCTCACAGGGAAGGAAGGCGAGCAGTACTTC. Residues: CASSLTGKEGEQYF.